This TCR beta chain was found in a study of cytomegalovirus exposure and HLA in healthy donors. Whole-study context: Both the 100 to 150 validation repertoires and the roughly 700 first-cohort repertoires used the same platform, as reported by a later analysis.

Only in-frame clones appear in the TCRdb table, and some are missing; sequencing was by immunoSEQ multiplex PCR. The table has about 360,000 clones, 86% seen once. With respect to this clone: What it binds is unknown.

Between the trimmed V and J ends, which lost 6 bases and 8 bases, there was a span of 20 bases. The CDR3 runs 15 residues. Per germline, CDR1 SGHAT and CDR2 FQNNGV. Study-wide results and caveats: Altogether, 150 to 200 TCR beta chains were recorded as cytomegalovirus-associated. Reportedly, diagnosis of cytomegalovirus status by the classifier showed high specificity and sensitivity.

The chain combines TRBV11-2 with TRBJ2-1; the D gene is possibly TRBD1 (5 bases). The specimen was PBMCs. The receptor was derived from a woman between 18 and 29 years old in good health and CMV-seronegative. The CDR3 sequence: CASSLQEGAHHEQFF. The CDR3 bases are TGTGCCAGCAGTTTACAGGAAGGGGCCCACCATGAGCAGTTCTTC.